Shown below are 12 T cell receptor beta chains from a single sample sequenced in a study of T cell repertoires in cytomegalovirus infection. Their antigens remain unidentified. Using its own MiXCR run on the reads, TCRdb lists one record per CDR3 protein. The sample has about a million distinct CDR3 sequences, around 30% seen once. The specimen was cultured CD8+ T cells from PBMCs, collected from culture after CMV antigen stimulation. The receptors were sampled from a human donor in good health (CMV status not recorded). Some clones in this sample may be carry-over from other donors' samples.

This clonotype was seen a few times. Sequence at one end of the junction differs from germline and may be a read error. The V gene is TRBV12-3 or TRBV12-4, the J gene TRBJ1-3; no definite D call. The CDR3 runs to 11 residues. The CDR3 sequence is CASSFGLDCSF. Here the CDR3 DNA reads TGTGCCAGCAGTTTCGGCTTGGACTGTTCTTTT.

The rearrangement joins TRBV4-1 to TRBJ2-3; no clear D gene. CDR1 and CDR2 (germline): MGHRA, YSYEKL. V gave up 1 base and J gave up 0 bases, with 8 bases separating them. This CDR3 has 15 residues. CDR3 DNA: TGCGCCAGCAGCCAAGTAGTGGCTAGCACAGATACGCAGTATTTT. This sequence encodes CASSQVVASTDTQYF.

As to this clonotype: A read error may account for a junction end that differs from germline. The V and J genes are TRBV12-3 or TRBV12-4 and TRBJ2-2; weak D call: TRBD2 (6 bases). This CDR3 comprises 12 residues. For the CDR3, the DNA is TGTGCCAGCAGCCGTGACGGAGGGGTGCTGTTTTTT. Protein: CASSRDGGVLFF.

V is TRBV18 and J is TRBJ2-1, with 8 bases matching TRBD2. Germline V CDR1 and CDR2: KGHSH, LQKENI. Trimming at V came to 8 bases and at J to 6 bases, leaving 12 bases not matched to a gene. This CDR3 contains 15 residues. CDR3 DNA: TGTGCCAGCGCACTCTCGGGGGGGCTAAGCAATGAGCAGTTCTTC. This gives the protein CASALSGGLSNEQFF.

The CDR3, as DNA: TGTGCCAGCAGAGGCGGGTACAGTGAAGCTTTCTTT. This gives the protein CASRGGYSEAFF. The gene calls are TRBV2 and TRBJ1-1; D unresolved. The CDR3 is 12 residues long. Trimming stripped 6 bases from V and 7 bases from J, with 12 bases between. Germline loops: CDR1 SNHLY, CDR2 FYNNEI.

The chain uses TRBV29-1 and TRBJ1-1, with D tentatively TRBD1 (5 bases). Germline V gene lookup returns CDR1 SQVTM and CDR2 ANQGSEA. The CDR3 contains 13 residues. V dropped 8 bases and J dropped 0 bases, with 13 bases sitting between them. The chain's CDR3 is CSFLGTLNTEAFF. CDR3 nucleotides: TGCAGCTTCCTCGGGACTTTGAACACTGAAGCTTTCTTT.

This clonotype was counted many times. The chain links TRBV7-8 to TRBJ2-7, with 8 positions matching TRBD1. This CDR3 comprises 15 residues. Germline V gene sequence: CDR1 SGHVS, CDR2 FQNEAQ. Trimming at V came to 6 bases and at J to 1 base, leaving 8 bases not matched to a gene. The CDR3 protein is CASRKGTGRSYEQYF. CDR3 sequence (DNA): TGTGCCAGCAGGAAAGGGACAGGTCGGTCCTACGAGCAGTACTTC.

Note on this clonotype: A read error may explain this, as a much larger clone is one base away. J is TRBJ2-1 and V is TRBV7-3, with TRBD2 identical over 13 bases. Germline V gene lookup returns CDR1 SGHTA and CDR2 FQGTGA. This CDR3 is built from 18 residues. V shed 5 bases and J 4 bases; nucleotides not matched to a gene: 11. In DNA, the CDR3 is TGTGCCAGCAGCGGTTCCAGGACTAGCGGGGGATTTTACAATGAGCAGTTCTTC. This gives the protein CASSGSRTSGGFYNEQFF.

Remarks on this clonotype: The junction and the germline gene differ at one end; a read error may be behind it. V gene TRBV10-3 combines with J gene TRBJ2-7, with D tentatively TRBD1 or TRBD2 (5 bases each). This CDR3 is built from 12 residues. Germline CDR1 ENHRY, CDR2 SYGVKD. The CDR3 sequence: CAISEEGPVLGF. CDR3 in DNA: TGTGCCATCAGTGAGGAGGGGCCTGTATTAGGCTTC.

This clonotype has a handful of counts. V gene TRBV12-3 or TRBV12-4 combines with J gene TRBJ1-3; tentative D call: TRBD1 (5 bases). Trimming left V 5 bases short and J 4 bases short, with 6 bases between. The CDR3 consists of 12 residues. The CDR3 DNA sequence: TGTGCCAGCAGTCGGGGGGGAAACACCATATATTTT. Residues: CASSRGGNTIYF.

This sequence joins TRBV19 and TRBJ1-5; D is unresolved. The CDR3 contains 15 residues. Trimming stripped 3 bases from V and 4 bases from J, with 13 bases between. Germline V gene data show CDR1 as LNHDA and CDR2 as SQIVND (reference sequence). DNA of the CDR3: TGTGCCAGTAGTATGCCCCGAGGAGGAAATCAGCCCCAGCATTTT. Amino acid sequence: CASSMPRGGNQPQHF.

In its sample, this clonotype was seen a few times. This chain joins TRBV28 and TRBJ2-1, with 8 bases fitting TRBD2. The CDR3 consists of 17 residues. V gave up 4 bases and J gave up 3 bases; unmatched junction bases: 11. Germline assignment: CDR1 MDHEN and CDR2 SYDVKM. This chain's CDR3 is CASSSPSFSGGYNEQFF. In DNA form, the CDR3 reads TGTGCCAGCAGTTCGCCCTCTTTCAGCGGGGGCTACAATGAGCAGTTCTTC.